Presented here are 14 T cell receptor beta chains from one specimen sequenced in a study of OX40 agonist ivuxolimab in advanced cancers. Repertoires were generated with immunoSEQ multiplex PCR, while TCRdb's copy carries only in-frame clones and drops some. The sample has 20,000 to 30,000 clones; over 75% are singletons. Material: CD4+ or CD8+ T cells sorted from blood, obtained in a trial of the OX40 agonist ivuxolimab. The receptors were sampled from an adult with an advanced solid tumor such as melanoma, head and neck, liver or kidney cancer.

This clone was detected only a few times. The gene calls are TRBV19 and TRBJ1-5, with no clear D. This CDR3 spans 13 amino acids. CDR1 and CDR2 (germline): LNHDA, SQIVND (reference sequence). The V gene lost 3 bases and the J gene lost 0 bases, with 3 bases spanning the gap. Here the CDR3 DNA reads TGTGCCAGTAGTATGGTTAGCAATCAGCCCCAGCATTTT. Its protein is CASSMVSNQPQHF.

This chain connects TRBV6-1 to TRBJ2-7; D perhaps matches TRBD2 (5 bases). The CDR3 is made up of 16 amino acids. V gave up 1 base and J gave up 4 bases, with 17 bases separating them. Germline V gene sequence: CDR1 MNHNS, CDR2 SASEGT. The DNA for the CDR3 is TGTGCCAGCAGTGAAGGGGCGGGCCGCCCTGATTACGAGCAGTACTTC. Protein product: CASSEGAGRPDYEQYF.

V usage is TRBV5-4 and J usage is TRBJ2-7; D unresolved. CDR3 length: 15 residues. Germline values: CDR1 SGHNT, CDR2 YYREEE (reference sequence). Trimming cost V 0 bases and J 3 bases, with 13 bases left between them. This CDR3 is CASSLARRRGYEQYF. For the CDR3, the DNA is TGTGCCAGCAGCTTGGCCAGGCGGCGCGGCTACGAGCAGTACTTC.

The chain employs TRBV20-1 and TRBJ1-5; D is unclear. Germline V CDR1 and CDR2: DFQATT, SNEGSKA (reference sequence). V lost 0 bases and J lost 11, with 8 bases in between. The CDR3 is 11 residues long. Here the CDR3 reads CSARDNGAQHF. The CDR3 nucleotides are TGCAGTGCTAGAGATAACGGGGCCCAGCATTTT.

V gene TRBV6-5 combines with J gene TRBJ2-7; possible D gene TRBD2, 6 bases. The V end was cut by 7 bases, the J end by 3 bases, with 7 bases between. Germline V gives CDR1 MNHEY, CDR2 SVGAGI. The CDR3 covers 11 residues. The CDR3 sequence: CASTAGYEQYF. The CDR3 coding sequence is TGTGCCAGCACAGCGGGCTACGAGCAGTACTTC.

The chain uses TRBV4-1 and TRBJ2-3, with D perhaps matching TRBD2 (6 bases). Germline V gene sequence: CDR1 MGHRA, CDR2 YSYEKL. The V and J ends lost 4 bases and 1 base respectively, with 12 bases between them. CDR3 size: 15 residues. The CDR3 loop reads CASSPPGEGTDTQYF. As DNA, the CDR3 is TGCGCCAGCAGCCCCCCCGGGGAGGGCACAGATACGCAGTATTTT.

The V gene is TRBV5-1, the J gene TRBJ2-2, with D tentatively TRBD1 or TRBD2 (5 bases each). CDR1 is SGHRS, CDR2 YFSETQ, per germline. V was trimmed by 2 bases and J by 7 bases, leaving 18 bases between them. This CDR3 spans 16 amino acids. The CDR3 nucleotides read TGCGCCAGCAGCTTAACCGGGACCCCCTATGACGGGGAGCTGTTTTTT. Encoded protein: CASSLTGTPYDGELFF.

The rearrangement links TRBV9 to TRBJ1-1; D is uncertain. V lost 5 bases to trimming and J lost 4 bases, with 12 bases between them. Germline CDR1 reads SGDLS; CDR2 reads YYNGEE. The CDR3 spans 13 residues. The CDR3 DNA reads as TGTGCCAGCAGTGGGGTAGTTGGCACTGAAGCTTTCTTT. It is translated as CASSGVVGTEAFF.

The rearrangement links TRBV5-1 to TRBJ1-4; TRBD1 is a possible D gene (6 bases). V lost 5 bases and J 8 bases, leaving 19 bases between the germline ends. Per the germline V gene, CDR1 is SGHRS and CDR2 is YFSETQ. The CDR3 runs to 15 residues. This CDR3 is CASSTSGDRGEKLFF. CDR3 DNA: TGCGCCAGCAGTACTTCAGGGGACCGGGGGGAAAAACTGTTTTTT.

V gene TRBV18 combines with J gene TRBJ1-1; D not resolved. Trimming left V 2 bases short and J 7 bases short, with 8 bases between. The germline V gene encodes CDR1 KGHSH and CDR2 LQKENI. The CDR3 is 12 residues long. CDR3 DNA: TGTGCCAGCTCACCAACGACGGATGAAGCTTTCTTT. This encodes CASSPTTDEAFF. Full variable domain (remainder filled in from reference TRBV18 and TRBJ1-1): NAGVMQNPRHLVRRRGQEARLRCSPMKGHSHVYWYRQLPEEGLKFMVYLQKENIIDESGMPKERFSAEFPKEGPSILRIQQVVRGDSAAYFCASSPTTDEAFFGQGTRLTVV.

The chain couples TRBV6-1 to TRBJ1-1; 9 nucleotides match TRBD1. V trimming: 6 bases; J trimming: 4 bases; junction bases outside the gene matches: 6. The CDR3 spans 14 residues. Germline V gene data show CDR1 as MNHNS and CDR2 as SASEGT. For the CDR3, the DNA is TGTGCCAGCAGGGCGACAGGGGGAAGCACTGAAGCTTTCTTT. Amino acids: CASRATGGSTEAFF.

This clone showed up just a few times. V usage is TRBV5-6 and J usage is TRBJ2-7, with D perhaps TRBD1 (5 bases). Deletions cut 2 bases from V and 2 bases from J, with 14 bases between. The length of the CDR3 is 15 residues. Germline CDR1 and CDR2: SGHDT and YYEEEE. DNA for the CDR3: TGTGCCAGCAGCTTACCCCTGACAGACACCTACGAGCAGTACTTC. This encodes CASSLPLTDTYEQYF.

The chain has TRBV5-1 and TRBJ2-5; the match to TRBD1 covers 10 bases. The length of the CDR3 is 15 residues. The V gene's germline CDR1 is SGHRS and CDR2 YFSETQ. J gave up 4 bases and V 4 bases, and 7 bases lay outside the gene matches. CDR3 bases: TGCGCCAGCAGCCCCGACAGGGGGCAGGGAGAGACCCAGTACTTC. It codes for CASSPDRGQGETQYF.

The chain carries TRBV18 and TRBJ1-5; D is ambiguous. CDR3 length equals 15 residues. Germline V CDR1 and CDR2: KGHSH, LQKENI. Deletions cut 2 bases from V and 0 bases from J, with 8 bases between. For the CDR3, the DNA is TGTGCCAGCTCACCAGGGCAGATTAGCAATCAGCCCCAGCATTTT. It translates to CASSPGQISNQPQHF.